This T cell receptor (beta chain) was identified in a study of cytomegalovirus exposure and HLA in healthy donors. Study-level results: Later analysis demonstrated an association between a missense DCLRE1C variant and TCR beta V- and J-gene trimming.

PCR primers comprised 60 Vbeta and 13 Jbeta primers. Generated by immunoSEQ multiplex PCR, the TCRdb table keeps only in-frame clones and is missing some. The table has 80,000 to 100,000 clones, 73% seen once. This clone was recorded only once. Its antigen is unknown. This CDR3 region has 13 residues. The junction had 2 bases not matched to a gene; V was cut back by 4 bases and J by 5 bases. From germline, CDR1 is SGHTA and CDR2 FQGNSA. The chain couples TRBV7-2 to TRBJ2-5; TRBD1 agrees at 9 bases. The sample comprised PBMCs. This clonotype was obtained from a man aged 40-55 years in good health and CMV-seronegative. The CDR3 nucleotides are TGTGCCAGCAGCTCAGACAGGGGGGAGACCCAGTACTTC. It specifies CASSSDRGETQYF.